Presented here are 23 T cell receptor beta chains from one specimen sequenced in a study of T cell changes during pregnancy in multiple sclerosis. Sequencing was performed with immunoSEQ multiplex PCR; in TCRdb, only in-frame clones are kept and a portion is missing. The sample lists fewer than 75,000 clones, roughly 90% occurring once. Sequenced here: peripheral blood, sampled in the second trimester of pregnancy. The source is a female donor with multiple sclerosis, enrolled in a pregnancy study.

This chain links TRBV11-2 with TRBJ1-2; 7 bases agree with TRBD1. CDR1 and CDR2 from the germline V gene are SGHAT and FQNNGV. J lost 8 bases, V lost 0 bases, and 12 bases had no gene match. CDR3 size: 16 residues. The CDR3 protein is CASSLDFEQGLWGYTF. The CDR3, as DNA: TGTGCCAGCAGCTTAGATTTCGAACAGGGGCTATGGGGCTACACCTTC.

The chain joins TRBV5-8 to TRBJ1-5; D is unresolved. The CDR3 covers 14 residues. CDR1 SGHTS and CDR2 YDEGEE come from the germline V gene. V was cut by 0 bases and J by 5 bases, with 9 bases left in between. The CDR3 spells CASSLGQGYQPQHF. CDR3 in DNA: TGTGCCAGCAGCTTGGGACAAGGCTATCAGCCCCAGCATTTT.

The V call is TRBV19, the J call TRBJ1-1; 8 nucleotides match TRBD1. The V gene end was trimmed by 6 bases and the J gene end by 3 bases; junction bases not matched to a gene: 12. From germline, CDR1 is LNHDA and CDR2 SQIVND (reference sequence). This CDR3 is 16 amino acids long. In DNA, the CDR3 is TGTGCCAGTAGGATCGGACAGGGAGTAAGGGACACTGAAGCTTTCTTT. Protein sequence: CASRIGQGVRDTEAFF. Together with reference TRBV19 and TRBJ1-1, the CDR3 gives the full variable domain: DGGITQSPKYLFRKEGQNVTLSCEQNLNHDAMYWYRQDPGQGLRLIYYSQIVNDFQKGDIAEGYSVSREKKESFPLTVTSAQKNPTAFYLCASRIGQGVRDTEAFFGQGTRLTVV.

The gene calls are TRBV6-5 and TRBJ2-5; possibly TRBD2 for D (6 bases). Germline assignment: CDR1 MNHEY and CDR2 SVGAGI. This CDR3 is built from 16 residues. V was shortened by 8 bases and J by 3 bases, with 22 bases between the two germline ends. The CDR3 spells CASCSPGVNLEETQYF. CDR3 nucleotide sequence: TGTGCCAGCTGTTCGCCGGGAGTCAACTTGGAAGAGACCCAGTACTTC.

The chain is built from TRBV27 and TRBJ1-1; D gene ambiguous. V gave up 7 bases and J gave up 4 bases, with 10 bases separating them. There are 12 residues in the CDR3. The germline gives CDR1 MNHEY, CDR2 SMNVEV (reference sequence). The DNA of the CDR3 is TGTGCCAGCACCCCAGACTGCACTGAAGCTTTCTTT. Its translation is CASTPDCTEAFF.

This clone has a single count. The chain uses TRBV20-1 and TRBJ2-5; maybe TRBD1 (5 bases). Trimming pared 6 bases from V and 5 bases from J, leaving 10 bases between. This CDR3 is 11 amino acids long. Germline V gives CDR1 DFQATT, CDR2 SNEGSKA (reference sequence). In DNA form, the CDR3 reads TGCAGTGCGACAGATCACGAGACCCAGTACTTC. As protein: CSATDHETQYF.

The CDR3 region is CASSWTSETQYF. DNA of the CDR3: TGCGCCAGCAGCTGGACTAGCGAGACCCAGTACTTC. This chain links TRBV5-1 with TRBJ2-5; 8 bases are a match to TRBD2. The CDR3 totals 12 residues. J gave up 5 bases and V 3 bases, and 0 bases lay outside the gene matches. Germline V gives CDR1 SGHRS, CDR2 YFSETQ.

V is TRBV7-6 and J is TRBJ2-2, with 8 bases that match TRBD1. This CDR3 comprises 15 residues. Per the germline V gene, CDR1 is SGHVS and CDR2 is FNYEAQ. V was pared by 4 bases and J by 0 bases, with 1 base of the junction left unmatched. CDR3 nucleotide sequence: TGTGCCAGCAGCTCACAGGGGGCGAACACCGGGGAGCTGTTTTTT. It encodes CASSSQGANTGELFF.

The chain recombines TRBV11-2 with TRBJ2-1; D may be TRBD1 (5 bases). V gave up 5 bases and J gave up 1 base, with 12 bases separating them. From germline, CDR1 is SGHAT and CDR2 FQNNGV. There are 15 residues in the CDR3. DNA for the CDR3: TGTGCCAGCAGCCCGGACCCAGGGTCCTACAATGAGCAGTTCTTC. Protein: CASSPDPGSYNEQFF. Filled out from reference TRBV11-2 and TRBJ2-1, the complete variable domain reads EAGVAQSPRYKIIEKRQSVAFWCNPISGHATLYWYQQILGQGPKLLIQFQNNGVVDDSQLPKDRFSAERLKGVDSTLKIQPAKLEDSAVYLCASSPDPGSYNEQFFGPGTRLTVL.

The chain employs TRBV9 and TRBJ1-2; 9 bases are shared with TRBD1. V shed 4 bases and J 7 bases; nucleotides not matched to a gene: 8. The germline CDR1 and CDR2 sequences are SGDLS and YYNGEE. The CDR3 is made up of 14 amino acids. The CDR3: CASSTGTGRSGYTF. The CDR3, as DNA: TGTGCCAGCAGCACAGGGACAGGGCGAAGTGGCTACACCTTC.

V and J are TRBV19 and TRBJ1-1; 8 nucleotides match TRBD1. V was pared by 3 bases and J by 10 bases, with 10 bases of the junction left unmatched. This CDR3 has 14 amino acids. In germline, CDR1 is LNHDA, CDR2 SQIVND (reference sequence). The CDR3 region has the DNA TGTGCCAGTAGTATGGACAGGGCAGTGCTGGGAGCTTTCTTT. It yields the protein CASSMDRAVLGAFF. Variable domain in full (rest from reference TRBV19 and TRBJ1-1): DGGITQSPKYLFRKEGQNVTLSCEQNLNHDAMYWYRQDPGQGLRLIYYSQIVNDFQKGDIAEGYSVSREKKESFPLTVTSAQKNPTAFYLCASSMDRAVLGAFFGQGTRLTVV.

The V gene is TRBV7-9, the J gene TRBJ2-2; D unclear. Germline assignment: CDR1 SEHNR and CDR2 FQNEAQ (reference sequence). Trimming removed 2 bases at V and 0 bases at J, with 7 bases between. This CDR3 is 15 amino acids long. CDR3 sequence reads: CASSLWLANTGELFF. CDR3 bases: TGTGCCAGCAGCTTATGGCTAGCGAACACCGGGGAGCTGTTTTTT.

The J gene is TRBJ1-2, the V gene TRBV27; D remains unclear. The CDR3 covers 15 residues. Per the germline V gene, CDR1 is MNHEY and CDR2 is SMNVEV (reference sequence). V was trimmed by 5 bases and J by 8 bases, leaving 21 bases between them. Here the CDR3 reads CASSDGSGFRMGYTF. CDR3 nucleotides: TGTGCCAGCAGTGACGGATCAGGATTTAGGATGGGCTACACCTTC.

The V call is TRBV12-5, the J call TRBJ2-3, with a possible D match to TRBD2 (7 bases). Germline V lookup: CDR1 LGHNT, CDR2 FRNRAP. This CDR3 contains 16 residues. V lost 1 base and J lost 8, with 19 bases in between. The CDR3 DNA is TGTGCTAGTGGTTTGGGATCCGGAGGGGGGGGTGGTACGCAGTATTTT. Protein: CASGLGSGGGGGTQYF.

The rearrangement joins TRBV7-9 to TRBJ2-1, with a possible D match to TRBD2 (6 bases). CDR1 and CDR2 (germline): SEHNR, FQNEAQ (reference sequence). Trimming removed 0 bases at V and 7 bases at J, with 10 bases between. The CDR3 loop spans 14 amino acids. CDR3 amino acids: CASSLAGRGNEQFF. The DNA for the CDR3 is TGTGCCAGCAGCTTAGCCGGACGGGGGAATGAGCAGTTCTTC.

The rearrangement uses TRBV18 and TRBJ2-2, with 7 bases identical to TRBD1. V shed 8 bases and J 1 base; nucleotides not matched to a gene: 10. The germline V gene encodes CDR1 KGHSH and CDR2 LQKENI. This CDR3 has 16 amino acids. In DNA, the CDR3 is TGTGCCAGCCCGACCCGGACAGGAAAGAACACCGGGGAGCTGTTTTTT. Protein product: CASPTRTGKNTGELFF.

The chain carries TRBV30 and TRBJ2-4; the D is unclear. V lost 0 bases, J lost 6 bases, and 9 bases lay in between. Germline CDR1 is GTSNPN and CDR2 is SVGIG (reference sequence). This CDR3 is 13 amino acids long. CDR3 amino acids: CAWSVPGGNIQYF. The CDR3, as DNA: TGTGCCTGGAGTGTACCGGGTGGAAACATTCAGTACTTC. Filled out from reference TRBV30 and TRBJ2-4, the complete variable domain reads SQTIHQWPATLVQPVGSPLSLECTVEGTSNPNLYWYRQAAGRGLQLLFYSVGIGQISSEVPQNLSASRPQDRQFILSSKKLLLSDSGFYLCAWSVPGGNIQYFGAGTRLSVL.

The CDR3 DNA is TGCAGCGTTGCAGGGTTACAAGAGACCCAGTACTTC. This sequence encodes CSVAGLQETQYF. The rearrangement uses TRBV29-1 and TRBJ2-5; D possibly corresponds to TRBD1 (5 bases). CDR1 SQVTM and CDR2 ANQGSEA come from the germline V gene. The CDR3 spans 12 residues. Trimming removed 4 bases from V and 2 bases from J, with 8 bases in between.

With respect to this clone: Other DNA sequences in the same sample also yield this CDR3. The chain carries TRBV7-7 and TRBJ2-2; the match to TRBD1 covers 7 bases. This CDR3 is 13 amino acids long. The germline gives CDR1 SSHAT, CDR2 FNYEAQ (reference sequence). The trim removed 5 bases at V and 5 bases at J, leaving 2 bases unmatched. CDR3 sequence (DNA): TGTGCCAGCAGCCTACAGGGGACCGGGGAGCTGTTTTTT. Translation: CASSLQGTGELFF.

The chain joins TRBV11-2 to TRBJ2-1, with D unclear. CDR1 and CDR2 (germline): SGHAT, FQNNGV. The CDR3 consists of 13 residues. Trimming shortened V by 2 bases and J by 8 bases, and 10 bases separated the two germline ends. The CDR3 sequence is CASSLNTPDEQFF. The CDR3 region has the DNA TGTGCCAGCAGCTTAAACACCCCAGATGAGCAGTTCTTC. Complete variable domain (other parts from reference TRBV11-2 and TRBJ2-1): EAGVAQSPRYKIIEKRQSVAFWCNPISGHATLYWYQQILGQGPKLLIQFQNNGVVDDSQLPKDRFSAERLKGVDSTLKIQPAKLEDSAVYLCASSLNTPDEQFFGPGTRLTVL.

The chain carries TRBV6-4 and TRBJ2-7; D remains ambiguous. The CDR3 is 10 amino acids. Per the germline V gene, CDR1 is MRHNA and CDR2 is SNTAGT. V lost 6 bases, J lost 3 bases, and 3 bases lay in between. CDR3 sequence (DNA): TGTGCCAGCAGCCTCTACGAGCAGTACTTC. The encoded protein is CASSLYEQYF.

This clone was found a few times. This chain connects TRBV6-6 to TRBJ1-6; D possibly corresponds to TRBD1 (5 bases). CDR1 MNHNY and CDR2 SVGAGI come from the germline V gene (reference sequence). The CDR3 is made up of 14 amino acids. Trimming took off 10 bases at V and 7 bases at J, with 17 bases between the two ends. Written as DNA, the CDR3 is TGTGCCACCCACCCGCCGGGGGGGAATTCACCCCTCCACTTT. Amino acids: CATHPPGGNSPLHF.

This clone showed up just a few times. The CDR3 bases are TGTGCCAGCAGCCCCTCGGCAGGGGACAGTTCCTACGAGCAGTACTTC. Its translation: CASSPSAGDSSYEQYF. V and J are TRBV4-2 and TRBJ2-7; 7 positions match TRBD1. The germline gives CDR1 LGHNA, CDR2 YNFKEQ. The CDR3 is 16 residues long. With V trimmed by 4 bases and J by 1 base, 10 bases remained unmatched.